This TCR beta chain appears in the sequencing data of a study of blood T cell repertoires in COVID-19 (dated by TCRdb to 2018 to 2021). Background on the whole study: Samples from collaborators originated in the United States, Italy and Spain and spanned both the acute and convalescent phases of COVID-19. The material from the prospective study consisted of cDNA or gDNA derived from T cells, B-cell-depleted T cells, or PBMCs. The dataset comprised deeply sampled blood TCRbeta repertoires from subjects exposed to, actively infected with, or recovered from COVID-19. The repertoires were made available in a free public database intended to serve as a resource for research on the immune response to SARS-CoV-2. Samples came from the ongoing ImmuneRACE study (first 160 participants) plus 1,254 subjects from 6 global collaborators. A de-identified subject ID, COVID-19 status, age in years and sex were almost always included in the sample metadata. Where HLA class I and class II types were available, the types were taken from metadata supplied by the sample provider, not from assay-based typing.

The germline V gene (reference sequence) yields SGHAT for CDR1 and FQDESV for CDR2. The germline V end is reduced by 6 bases and the J end by 7 bases; junction bases left unmatched: 16. The CDR3 runs 16 amino acids, cysteine and phenylalanine included. The read is trimmed to its CDR3 DNA, 48 bases read in frame from base 1. The immunoSEQ Assay, a bias-controlled multiplex PCR, was used to amplify TCRbeta CDR3 regions from genomic DNA. The authors' pipeline ran thus. The number of nucleated cells in each sample was estimated by amplification of reference gene primers within the assay. Sequence reads were collapsed and filtered to measure the absolute abundance of every unique TCRbeta CDR3 rearrangement. Productive Simpson clonality was computed per sample as the square root of Simpson's diversity index over productive rearrangements. TCRdb limited this immuneACCESS table to in-frame rearrangements with V and J called. A share of clones is missing; checked studies link under half to unresolved V genes, and the rest is unexplained. Clonal size and the V and J genes are those of that table, whereas D and trimming came from the DNA. This sample is represented by roughly 390,000 clones; less than 85% of them were singletons. The ten top clones hold roughly 3.6% of the sample.

Study-wide conclusions, independent of this receptor: How much clinical and demographic metadata was included differed by source and by participant, and the metadata was provided uncurated.

On this clone itself: This receptor's antigen is unknown. Within one base of it there is no much larger clone, and no base qualities were kept.

Collaborating institutions collected whole blood in K2EDTA tubes following their own protocols. For TCRbeta analysis, collaborators shipped samples in one of three forms: frozen whole blood, isolated PBMCs, or DNA extracted from either of those sample types. The clonotype originates from a young woman with acute or convalescent COVID-19. The specimen sequenced was peripheral blood. The V and J genes are TRBV11-1 and TRBJ2-7; 9 bases in the middle match TRBD1. Here is the DNA: TGTGCCAGCAGTCCTCCCACCGGGACAGGGAAGTGGGAGCAGTACTTC. Protein translation: CASSPPTGTGKWEQYF.